The next 21 T cell receptor beta chains were all read from a single sample in a study of identical twins. In TCRdb, the 5' RACE reads were re-called with MiXCR into one record per CDR3 protein. The table lists about 700,000 distinct CDR3 sequences, about 9.4% of them singletons. These records were also assigned to another study, of yellow fever vaccine responses in identical twins.

Sequenced sample: PBMCs. The receptors come from a woman under 30 in good health.

The chain has TRBV7-9 and TRBJ1-1; 7 nucleotides match TRBD1. The CDR3 consists of 12 residues. V lost 8 bases to trimming and J lost 6 bases; unmatched junction nucleotides: 6. CDR1 is SEHNR, CDR2 FQNEAQ, per germline (reference sequence). CDR3 nucleotide sequence: TGTGCCAGCGGGACAGCTGACCCTGAAGCTTTCTTT. Its translation: CASGTADPEAFF.

This clonotype was recorded a few times. The chain recombines TRBV5-1 with TRBJ2-1; 7 bases line up with TRBD2. The V gene's germline CDR1 is SGHRS and CDR2 YFSETQ. The CDR3 covers 14 residues. Losses at the gene ends were 3 bases for V and 7 bases for J; bases not matched to a gene: 7. The CDR3 DNA reads as TGCGCCAGCAGCTCTGCGGGAGTCCCTAATGAGCAGTTCTTC. The encoded protein is CASSSAGVPNEQFF.

The rearrangement joins TRBV7-3 to TRBJ2-2, with a tentative D call TRBD2 (5 bases). This CDR3 comprises 13 residues. V lost 5 bases to trimming and J lost 7 bases, with 11 bases between them. Germline-derived CDR1 and CDR2 are SGHTA and FQGTGA. CDR3 sequence (DNA): TGTGCCAGCAGCGCCACGGGGAGCGGGGAGCTGTTTTTT. It specifies CASSATGSGELFF. The variable domain in full, with the rest retrieved from reference TRBV7-3 and TRBJ2-2, is GAGVSQTPSNKVTEKGKYVELRCDPISGHTALYWYRQSLGQGPEFLIYFQGTGAADDSGLPNDRFFAVRPEGSVSTLKIQRTERGDSAVYLCASSATGSGELFFGEGSRLTVL.

The V call is TRBV29-1, the J call TRBJ2-1; 7 bases are shared with TRBD1. CDR3 length: 14 residues. CDR1 and CDR2 from the germline V gene are SQVTM and ANQGSEA. With V trimmed by 5 bases and J by 5 bases, 9 bases remained unmatched. The CDR3 is CSVPGQRDNNEQFF. The CDR3 bases are TGCAGCGTTCCGGGACAGAGGGATAACAATGAGCAGTTCTTC.

This chain connects TRBV18 to TRBJ2-7; 8 nucleotides align to TRBD1. Trimming took 2 bases from V and 7 from J; bases not matched to a gene: 10. Germline CDR1 and CDR2: KGHSH and LQKENI. This CDR3 is 15 amino acids long. The CDR3: CASSPKGQDEEEQYF. The CDR3 bases are TGTGCCAGCTCACCAAAGGGACAGGATGAGGAGGAGCAGTACTTC. Full variable domain (remainder filled in from reference TRBV18 and TRBJ2-7): NAGVMQNPRHLVRRRGQEARLRCSPMKGHSHVYWYRQLPEEGLKFMVYLQKENIIDESGMPKERFSAEFPKEGPSILRIQQVVRGDSAAYFCASSPKGQDEEEQYFGPGTRLTVT.

This clonotype was seen a handful of times. The chain links TRBV20-1 to TRBJ2-1; no firm D call. Per the germline V gene, CDR1 is DFQATT and CDR2 is SNEGSKA (reference sequence). With 0 bases removed from V and 10 bases from J, the gap between germline ends came to 10 bases. CDR3 length: 12 residues. The CDR3 here is CSARDQVEEQFF. The CDR3, as DNA: TGCAGTGCTAGAGATCAGGTGGAAGAGCAGTTCTTC.

This clonotype was recorded at least ten times. The V and J genes are TRBV2 and TRBJ2-3; D gene ambiguous. CDR3 length: 13 residues. From germline, CDR1 is SNHLY and CDR2 FYNNEI. The V end was cut by 1 base, the J end by 2 bases, with 4 bases between. As DNA, the CDR3 is TGTGCCAGCAGTGAAGAGACCACAGATACGCAGTATTTT. Translated: CASSEETTDTQYF.

This clonotype came up many times. V and J are TRBV14 and TRBJ2-5; 9 bases are shared with TRBD1. Trimming at V came to 4 bases and at J to 4 bases, leaving 7 bases not matched to a gene. Germline loops: CDR1 SGHDN, CDR2 FVKESK. The CDR3 runs to 15 residues. CDR3 nucleotide sequence: TGTGCCAGCAGCCTTCTCTTGACAGGGGGAGAGACCCAGTACTTC. Its protein is CASSLLLTGGETQYF.

This clonotype has more than one count but fewer than ten. CDR3 in amino acids: CASSVRPAYGRNTEAFF. The CDR3 DNA is TGTGCCAGCAGCGTACGGCCAGCCTACGGCCGGAACACTGAAGCTTTCTTT. The chain is built from TRBV9 and TRBJ1-1; D is undetermined. This CDR3 is 17 amino acids long. Between the trimmed V and J ends, which lost 1 base and 1 base, there was a span of 17 bases. Germline CDR1 reads SGDLS; CDR2 reads YYNGEE. The full variable domain, completed using reference TRBV9 and TRBJ1-1, is DSGVTQTPKHLITATGQRVTLRCSPRSGDLSVYWYQQSLDQGLQFLIQYYNGEERAKGNILERFSAQQFPDLHSELNLSSLELGDSALYFCASSVRPAYGRNTEAFFGQGTRLTVV.

The chain has TRBV5-1 and TRBJ2-3, with D possibly TRBD2 on 7 matching bases. With 4 bases removed from V and 4 bases from J, the gap between germline ends came to 13 bases. The CDR3 covers 14 residues. Germline-derived CDR1 and CDR2 are SGHRS and YFSETQ. This chain's CDR3 is CASSSKGGPDTQYF. DNA of the CDR3: TGCGCCAGCAGCAGTAAGGGGGGGCCAGATACGCAGTATTTT.

This clonotype came up a few times. The chain links TRBV20-1 to TRBJ2-3, with 9 bases aligning to TRBD1. V lost 0 bases, J lost 0 bases, and 13 bases stayed unmatched. The CDR3 spans 19 residues. Germline V CDR1 and CDR2: DFQATT, SNEGSKA (reference sequence). The CDR3 DNA reads as TGCAGTGCTAGAGATTCAGGCCCCGGACAGGGGCTTAGCACAGATACGCAGTATTTT. Protein sequence: CSARDSGPGQGLSTDTQYF.

V is TRBV29-1 and J is TRBJ2-3; TRBD2 is a possible D gene (7 bases). The V and J ends lost 8 bases and 4 bases respectively, with 19 bases between them. In germline, CDR1 is SQVTM, CDR2 ANQGSEA. The CDR3 totals 14 residues. The CDR3 nucleotides are TGCAGCTCAGAGGGGGGGGACACACCAGATACGCAGTATTTT. This translates into CSSEGGDTPDTQYF.

The genes are TRBV7-9 and TRBJ2-5; D unresolved. The V end lost 1 base, the J end lost 0 bases, and 9 bases lay between the germline ends. Germline V lookup: CDR1 SEHNR, CDR2 FQNEAQ (reference sequence). The CDR3 spans 15 residues. The CDR3 sequence: CASSLGERNQETQYF. The CDR3 nucleotides read TGTGCCAGCAGCTTAGGGGAAAGAAACCAAGAGACCCAGTACTTC.

The CDR3 bases are TGTGCCAGCAGCTTAGGAGGGGCGGTGACTTCCTACGAGCAGTACTTC. Translation gives CASSLGGAVTSYEQYF. This chain uses TRBV7-8 with TRBJ2-7; D is perhaps TRBD1 or TRBD2 (5 bases each). The CDR3 has 16 residues. Germline CDR1 and CDR2: SGHVS and FQNEAQ. V was clipped by 1 base and J by 1 base, with 14 bases between them.

The chain couples TRBV29-1 to TRBJ2-5; no reliable D call. Germline values: CDR1 SQVTM, CDR2 ANQGSEA. This CDR3 region has 12 residues. Trimming pared 4 bases from V and 1 base from J, leaving 7 bases between. CDR3 amino acids: CSVGSGQETQYF. DNA for the CDR3: TGCAGCGTTGGATCAGGCCAAGAGACCCAGTACTTC. The variable domain in full, completed from reference TRBV29-1 and TRBJ2-5, reads SAVISQKPSRDICQRGTSLTIQCQVDSQVTMMFWYRQQPGQSLTLIATANQGSEATYESGFVIDKFPISRPNLTFSTLTVSNMSPEDSSIYLCSVGSGQETQYFGPGTRLLVL.

This clonotype came up many times. The V and J genes are TRBV24-1 and TRBJ1-2; D uncertain. Trimming took 3 bases from V and 4 from J, leaving 14 bases between them. Germline V gives CDR1 KGHDR, CDR2 SFDVKD. The CDR3 has 15 residues. DNA of the CDR3: TGTGCCACCAGTGATGGAACGGGAACGGGCTATGGCTACACCTTC. This encodes CATSDGTGTGYGYTF.

This clonotype has only a few counts. In DNA form, the CDR3 reads TGTGCCAGCACCCCCCAGTCGGAACTAGCGGGGGAGCAGTTCTTC. Translation gives CASTPQSELAGEQFF. The chain is built from TRBV7-2 and TRBJ2-1; 10 bases agree with TRBD2. The CDR3 spans 15 residues. The J segment lost 10 bases and the V segment lost 7 bases, leaving 13 bases of the junction unmatched. Germline lookup yields CDR1 SGHTA and CDR2 FQGNSA.

This chain links TRBV6-1 with TRBJ2-3; maybe TRBD1 (6 bases). This CDR3 is 14 amino acids long. V dropped 6 bases and J dropped 2 bases, with 12 bases sitting between them. CDR1 is MNHNS and CDR2 is SASEGT in the germline V gene. The CDR3 loop reads CASSPNRDTDTQYF. The DNA of the CDR3 is TGTGCCAGCAGCCCAAACAGGGACACAGATACGCAGTATTTT.

The chain recombines TRBV10-3 with TRBJ2-3; possibly TRBD2 for D (5 bases). Germline CDR1 is ENHRY and CDR2 is SYGVKD. The CDR3 extends over 17 amino acids. V was trimmed by 2 bases and J by 0 bases, leaving 15 bases between them. The CDR3 coding sequence is TGTGCCATCAGTGAGACCTCTAGCTCCTCTAGCACAGATACGCAGTATTTT. Translating gives CAISETSSSSSTDTQYF.

The rearrangement uses TRBV7-3 and TRBJ2-3, with TRBD2 identical over 9 bases. The CDR3 is 18 amino acids. The germline V gene has CDR1 SGHTA and CDR2 FQGTGA. V shed 2 bases and J 7 bases; nucleotides not matched to a gene: 16. CDR3 amino acids: CASSLRGVGLAGSNTQYF. The CDR3, as DNA: TGTGCCAGCAGCTTACGGGGAGTGGGGCTAGCGGGGAGTAATACGCAGTATTTT.

In this sample, this clonotype turned up many times. The genes are TRBV6-2 or TRBV6-3 and TRBJ2-1, with a tentative D call TRBD2 (6 bases). CDR3 length: 14 amino acids. The ends were cut back, 7 bases at V and 7 bases at J, with 17 bases in the middle. The germline V gene has CDR1 MNHEY and CDR2 SVGEGT. The CDR3 sequence is CASTEDYRRNEQFF. In DNA form, the CDR3 reads TGTGCCAGCACCGAGGACTACCGCCGAAATGAGCAGTTCTTC.